A single sample is the source of the 31 T cell receptor beta chains below, sequenced in a study of shared clonotypes between healthy human individuals. Sequenced by immunoSEQ multiplex PCR; TCRdb stores in-frame clones only, minus some. The repertoire holds under 1,900,000 clones, less than 99% seen once, with roughly 0.36% in the top ten. The sequencing input was naive CD4+ T cells sorted from blood. Subset here: CD45RA+ positively selected. These receptors were collected from a man under 40 in good health.

This clone was seen once. The rearrangement joins TRBV9 to TRBJ2-1; TRBD1 matches 7 bases. Germline V gene data show CDR1 as SGDLS and CDR2 as YYNGEE. This CDR3 has 16 amino acids. Trimming took 2 bases from V and 2 from J; bases not matched to a gene: 7. The CDR3 protein is CASSVDVGTAYNEQFF. Written as DNA, the CDR3 is TGTGCCAGCAGCGTTGATGTAGGGACAGCCTACAATGAGCAGTTCTTC.

With regard to this clone: The sample holds other DNA sequences that translate to the same CDR3. The rearrangement links TRBV5-4 to TRBJ2-7; 8 positions agree with TRBD1. J lost 4 bases, V lost 2 bases, and 5 bases had no gene match. CDR1 is SGHNT and CDR2 is YYREEE in the germline V gene (reference sequence). This CDR3 is built from 14 residues. CDR3 in DNA: TGTGCCAGCAGCTTCGCGGGACAGGTATACGAGCAGTACTTC. Amino acids: CASSFAGQVYEQYF.

This clone was observed once. This sample includes further DNA sequences coding for the same CDR3. V usage is TRBV11-3 and J usage is TRBJ2-2, with a possible D match to TRBD2 (6 bases). Germline CDR1 is SGHNT and CDR2 is YENEEA. Trimming took 5 bases from V and 5 from J, leaving 9 bases between them. The CDR3 runs 13 residues. The CDR3 reads CASSRRETGELFF. CDR3 bases: TGTGCCAGCAGCCGACGGGAGACCGGGGAGCTGTTTTTT. Full variable domain (outside the CDR3, taken from reference TRBV11-3 and TRBJ2-2): EAGVVQSPRYKIIEKKQPVAFWCNPISGHNTLYWYLQNLGQGPELLIRYENEEAVDDSQLPKDRFSAERLKGVDSTLKIQPAELGDSAVYLCASSRRETGELFFGEGSRLTVL.

Concerning this clone itself: Distinct nucleotide sequences in the sample also encode this CDR3. This sequence joins TRBV9 and TRBJ2-3, with 7 bases identical to TRBD2. The CDR3 loop spans 14 amino acids. V dropped 0 bases and J dropped 4; count of bases not matched to a gene: 2. Germline CDR1 is SGDLS and CDR2 is YYNGEE. The CDR3 coding sequence is TGTGCCAGCAGCGTAGGACTAGCAGCAGATACGCAGTATTTT. Residues: CASSVGLAADTQYF.

The gene calls are TRBV7-2 and TRBJ1-1, with no clear D. Trimming left V 4 bases short and J 10 bases short, with 13 bases between. CDR1 is SGHTA and CDR2 is FQGNSA in the germline V gene. This CDR3 region has 12 residues. The CDR3 sequence is CASSSGPMGAFF. The CDR3 DNA reads TGTGCCAGCAGCTCCGGACCCATGGGAGCTTTCTTT. Full variable domain (missing parts from reference TRBV7-2 and TRBJ1-1): GAGVSQSPSNKVTEKGKDVELRCDPISGHTALYWYRQSLGQGLEFLIYFQGNSAPDKSGLPSDRFSAERTGGSVSTLTIQRTQQEDSAVYLCASSSGPMGAFFGQGTRLTVV.

This CDR3 reads CATKRAYEQYF. The CDR3 DNA follows: TGTGCCACCAAGAGGGCCTACGAGCAGTACTTC. The chain combines TRBV11-2 with TRBJ2-7, with D possibly matching TRBD2 (5 bases). The CDR3 length is 11 residues. V lost 10 bases and J lost 2, with 9 bases in between. Germline-derived CDR1 and CDR2 are SGHAT and FQNNGV.

For this clone: This sample also contains other DNA sequences that code for the same CDR3. This chain connects TRBV20-1 to TRBJ2-5; possible D gene TRBD1, 6 bases. The CDR3 has 11 amino acids. The ends were cut back, 4 bases at V and 3 bases at J, with 6 bases in the middle. Germline lookup yields CDR1 DFQATT and CDR2 SNEGSKA (reference sequence). The CDR3 spells CSAKGEETQYF. The DNA of the CDR3 is TGCAGTGCTAAGGGGGAAGAGACCCAGTACTTC.

The rearrangement links TRBV28 to TRBJ1-5, with 9 bases matching TRBD1. The germline gives CDR1 MDHEN, CDR2 SYDVKM. The CDR3 contains 16 residues. The V segment lost 4 bases and the J segment 3 bases; nucleotides outside the gene matches: 7. In DNA form, the CDR3 reads TGTGCCAGCAGTTCCTGGACAGGGGACGCCAATCAGCCCCAGCATTTT. Protein sequence: CASSSWTGDANQPQHF.

The chain joins TRBV11-3 to TRBJ2-7; D unresolved. CDR3 length equals 12 residues. The germline V and J ends were trimmed by 3 bases and 3 bases, with 6 bases remaining between them. Germline lookup yields CDR1 SGHNT and CDR2 YENEEA. The CDR3 reads CASSFGFYEQYF. CDR3 nucleotide sequence: TGTGCCAGCAGCTTTGGGTTCTACGAGCAGTACTTC.

The CDR3 DNA follows: TGTGCCAGCAGCGTAGTCGGGCTGGCGGGACAGAGCACAGATACGCAGTATTTT. Translated: CASSVVGLAGQSTDTQYF. J is TRBJ2-3 and V is TRBV9, with D possibly TRBD1 on 7 matching bases. V was clipped by 0 bases and J by 0 bases, with 17 bases between them. The V gene's germline CDR1 is SGDLS and CDR2 YYNGEE. This CDR3 is 18 amino acids long.

The chain couples TRBV4-3 to TRBJ2-5; unclear D gene. Trimming pared 1 base from V and 5 bases from J, leaving 17 bases between. The CDR3 runs to 16 residues. Germline V gives CDR1 LGHNA, CDR2 YSLEER. CDR3 nucleotide sequence: TGCGCCAGCAGCCAAGCCCCCTTTGCTGCGATGGAGACCCAGTACTTC. It encodes CASSQAPFAAMETQYF.

The chain links TRBV28 to TRBJ1-2, with D possibly being TRBD1 (5 bases). This CDR3 has 15 residues. Germline CDR1 is MDHEN and CDR2 is SYDVKM. V shed 6 bases and J shed 0 bases, with 14 bases lying between them. Here the CDR3 DNA reads TGTGCCAGCAGGTATCCTTACAGGACTAACTATGGCTACACCTTC. It translates to CASRYPYRTNYGYTF.

The V gene is TRBV19, the J gene TRBJ2-3; D not resolved. Germline values: CDR1 LNHDA, CDR2 SQIVND (reference sequence). Trimming cost V 6 bases and J 0 bases, with 4 bases left between them. CDR3 length: 12 amino acids. This CDR3 reads CASRDSTDTQYF. The CDR3 nucleotides are TGTGCCAGTAGGGACAGCACAGATACGCAGTATTTT.

The chain is built from TRBV19 and TRBJ2-7; 8 bases map to TRBD2. The CDR3 is made up of 13 amino acids. V was pared by 8 bases and J by 3 bases, with 6 bases of the junction left unmatched. In germline, CDR1 is LNHDA, CDR2 SQIVND (reference sequence). In DNA, the CDR3 is TGTGCCAGTCGGGGCGGGAGGTTCTACGAGCAGTACTTC. It translates to CASRGGRFYEQYF.

The chain employs TRBV11-2 and TRBJ2-3, with TRBD2 matching 8 bases. The ends lost 7 bases at V and 6 bases at J; junction bases unmatched: 9. Germline CDR1 SGHAT, CDR2 FQNNGV. The CDR3 is 14 residues long. The CDR3 DNA sequence: TGTGCCAGCACCAAAGCGGGAGCATCTGATACGCAGTATTTT. This translates into CASTKAGASDTQYF. Full variable domain (missing parts from reference TRBV11-2 and TRBJ2-3): EAGVAQSPRYKIIEKRQSVAFWCNPISGHATLYWYQQILGQGPKLLIQFQNNGVVDDSQLPKDRFSAERLKGVDSTLKIQPAKLEDSAVYLCASTKAGASDTQYFGPGTRLTVL.

V usage is TRBV13 and J usage is TRBJ2-7, with D possibly TRBD2 on 5 matching bases. The CDR3 is 12 residues long. In germline, CDR1 is PRHDT, CDR2 FYEKMQ (reference sequence). V was trimmed by 2 bases and J by 3 bases, leaving 5 bases between them. The CDR3 sequence: CASSLRDYEQYF. In DNA, the CDR3 is TGTGCCAGCAGCTTACGGGACTACGAGCAGTACTTC.

The J gene is TRBJ2-6, the V gene TRBV14; perhaps TRBD2 as D (6 bases). Germline CDR1 reads SGHDN; CDR2 reads FVKESK. The length of the CDR3 is 17 residues. The germline V and J ends were trimmed by 6 bases and 2 bases, with 17 bases remaining between them. The CDR3 reads CASSLRRGNPGANVLTF. The CDR3 bases are TGTGCCAGCAGTCTTAGACGGGGGAACCCTGGGGCCAACGTCCTGACTTTC. Full variable domain (missing parts from reference TRBV14 and TRBJ2-6): EAGVTQFPSHSVIEKGQTVTLRCDPISGHDNLYWYRRVMGKEIKFLLHFVKESKQDESGMPNNRFLAERTGGTYSTLKVQPAELEDSGVYFCASSLRRGNPGANVLTFGAGSRLTVL.

This clone was recorded only once. V is TRBV9 and J is TRBJ1-1; D unclear. Germline V CDR1 and CDR2: SGDLS, YYNGEE. V was clipped by 4 bases and J by 7 bases, with 8 bases between them. CDR3 length equals 11 residues. This CDR3 reads CASSLDGEAFF. The CDR3 DNA is TGTGCCAGCAGCCTTGATGGTGAAGCTTTCTTT.

The V and J genes are TRBV10-3 and TRBJ1-5; weak D call: TRBD1 (5 bases). The CDR3 runs to 13 residues. The V end lost 10 bases, the J end lost 0 bases, and 10 bases lay between the germline ends. Germline V lookup: CDR1 ENHRY, CDR2 SYGVKD. CDR3 amino acids: CATRGDSNQPQHF. The CDR3 bases are TGTGCCACCCGAGGGGATAGCAATCAGCCCCAGCATTTT.

The DNA for the CDR3 is TGCGCCAGCAGCTTGCCGATAGCGGGAGTGAGGGACAATGAGCAGTTCTTC. This codes for CASSLPIAGVRDNEQFF. The chain links TRBV5-1 to TRBJ2-1, with TRBD2 identical over 9 bases. The trim removed 1 base at V and 5 bases at J, leaving 10 bases unmatched. CDR3 length: 17 amino acids. Germline loops: CDR1 SGHRS, CDR2 YFSETQ.

The CDR3 nucleotides read TGTGCCAGCAGCCCTAGCGGGAGGGTTGGCGAGCAGTTCTTC. It yields the protein CASSPSGRVGEQFF. The chain is built from TRBV7-2 and TRBJ2-1, with TRBD2 matching 12 bases. This CDR3 has 14 amino acids. CDR1 and CDR2 from the germline V gene are SGHTA and FQGNSA. J gave up 10 bases and V 5 bases, and 6 bases lay outside the gene matches.

The chain carries TRBV5-1 and TRBJ2-7; TRBD1 matches 7 bases. CDR1 is SGHRS and CDR2 is YFSETQ in the germline V gene. With 5 bases clipped from V and 5 bases from J, the junction kept 7 bases outside the gene matches. CDR3 length equals 13 residues. CDR3 in amino acids: CASRANTGDEQYF. CDR3 DNA: TGCGCCAGCAGGGCGAACACAGGGGACGAGCAGTACTTC.

J is TRBJ2-7 and V is TRBV6-5; 8 nucleotides align to TRBD1. With V trimmed by 7 bases and J by 3 bases, 8 bases remained unmatched. The V gene's germline CDR1 is MNHEY and CDR2 SVGAGI. This CDR3 is built from 14 residues. The CDR3: CASNRQGLYYEQYF. CDR3 bases: TGTGCCAGCAACCGACAGGGGCTATACTACGAGCAGTACTTC.

Details on this clone: Within the sample, other DNA sequences also encode this same CDR3. CDR3 region: CATSRDPAYEQYF. CDR3 nucleotide sequence: TGTGCCACCAGCAGAGATCCTGCCTACGAGCAGTACTTC. The chain uses TRBV15 and TRBJ2-7; D not resolved. Germline CDR1 and CDR2: LNHNV and YYDKDF (reference sequence). The CDR3 consists of 13 residues. Trimming pared 0 bases from V and 2 bases from J, leaving 5 bases between.

The chain recombines TRBV7-2 with TRBJ2-5; no reliable D call. CDR3 length equals 13 residues. V lost 5 bases, J lost 9 bases, and 16 bases lay in between. The germline V gene encodes CDR1 SGHTA and CDR2 FQGNSA. CDR3 in amino acids: CASSPENGLAQYF. As DNA, the CDR3 is TGTGCCAGCAGCCCCGAGAACGGGTTGGCCCAGTACTTC.

This clone came up once. The chain joins TRBV5-4 to TRBJ2-7, with D maybe TRBD1 (6 bases). V gave up 4 bases and J gave up 2 bases, with 16 bases separating them. There are 15 residues in the CDR3. Looked up from germline, CDR1 is SGHNT and CDR2 is YYREEE (reference sequence). The CDR3 bases are TGTGCCAGCAGCAGGGGTGGGGCAGGGGCCTACGAGCAGTACTTC. Its protein product is CASSRGGAGAYEQYF. Drawing the rest from reference TRBV5-4 and TRBJ2-7, the complete variable domain is ETGVTQSPTHLIKTRGQQVTLRCSSQSGHNTVSWYQQALGQGPQFIFQYYREEENGRGNFPPRFSGLQFPNYSSELNVNALELDDSALYLCASSRGGAGAYEQYFGPGTRLTVT.

This chain links TRBV10-3 with TRBJ2-2; 9 nucleotides match TRBD2. The ends lost 6 bases at V and 5 bases at J; junction bases unmatched: 7. This CDR3 has 15 amino acids. CDR1 and CDR2 from the germline V gene are ENHRY and SYGVKD. The CDR3 region is CAISQREAHTGELFF. The CDR3 DNA reads as TGTGCCATCAGCCAGCGGGAGGCCCATACCGGGGAGCTGTTTTTT.

The chain uses TRBV9 and TRBJ1-4; no firm D call. Germline V lookup: CDR1 SGDLS, CDR2 YYNGEE. The CDR3 covers 14 residues. Trimming took off 0 bases at V and 8 bases at J, with 11 bases between the two ends. As DNA, the CDR3 is TGTGCCAGCAGCGTAGATGGACGAGGCGAAAAACTGTTTTTT. This encodes CASSVDGRGEKLFF.

V usage is TRBV11-3 and J usage is TRBJ1-1, with D perhaps TRBD1 (5 bases). The CDR3 is 15 amino acids. Germline CDR1 reads SGHNT; CDR2 reads YENEEA. Deletions cut 5 bases from V and 1 base from J, with 14 bases between. The CDR3 is CASSPRGRENTEAFF. The DNA of the CDR3 is TGTGCCAGCAGCCCCCGGGGCAGGGAGAACACTGAAGCTTTCTTT.

The chain employs TRBV28 and TRBJ1-1; no clear D. V was shortened by 5 bases and J by 10 bases, with 17 bases between the two germline ends. The length of the CDR3 is 13 residues. CDR1 and CDR2 from the germline V gene are MDHEN and SYDVKM. In DNA, the CDR3 is TGTGCCAGCAGTATCCAGGTTCCGCCGAGAGCTTTCTTT. Its translation: CASSIQVPPRAFF.

This clone is a singleton in its sample. The rearrangement uses TRBV10-1 and TRBJ2-7; 8 bases are shared with TRBD2. Germline V gene lookup returns CDR1 WNHNN and CDR2 SYGVQD (reference sequence). The ends lost 8 bases at V and 6 bases at J; junction bases unmatched: 12. The CDR3 runs to 14 residues. The CDR3 sequence is CASRQLAESGEQYF. The CDR3 bases are TGCGCCAGCCGCCAACTAGCGGAGTCCGGCGAGCAGTACTTC.